Below are 14 T cell receptor beta chains sequenced from a single sample in a study of vaccination and CD4 T cells after COVID-19 (dated by TCRdb to between 2021 and 2024). The antigens for these receptors are not known. The library was produced with PCR. Instrument on record: Illumina iSeq 100. At the Johns Hopkins FTIC core, DNA from the cultured CD4+ T cells underwent TCR sequencing with the Oncomine TCR Beta short-read assay. The raw public reads went through TCRdb reprocessing: fastp at Q25, MiXCR clone calling, in-frame beta chains kept. A single entry per CDR3 protein holds the most common genes and DNA from its merged rows. The sample has about 15,000 distinct CDR3 sequences on record, around 40% of them singletons. About 20% of the sample is in the top ten clones. Explained via the paper, the treatment or condition label denotes: approximately 11-day PBMC culture with coronavirus spike peptide pools or control peptides (ViraFEST assay).

The sample was cultured CD4+ T cells from blood. These TCRs come from a human donor with COVID-19.

This chain joins TRBV5-1 and TRBJ2-5, with 7 nucleotides matching TRBD2. Germline V gives CDR1 SGHRS, CDR2 YFSETQ. The J segment lost 0 bases and the V segment lost 3 bases, leaving 2 bases of the junction unmatched. The CDR3 extends over 14 amino acids. The CDR3 bases are TGCGCCAGCAGCTACGCGGGGGACCAAGAGACCCAGTACTTC. Translating it yields CASSYAGDQETQYF.

The chain has TRBV7-2 and TRBJ1-3; D is ambiguous. CDR3 length equals 14 residues. The germline V gene has CDR1 SGHTA and CDR2 FQGNSA. Trimming left V 0 bases short and J 0 bases short, with 3 bases between. CDR3 protein: CASSLANSGNTIYF. The CDR3 DNA follows: TGTGCCAGCAGCTTAGCCAACTCTGGAAACACCATATATTTT.

The chain is built from TRBV4-3 and TRBJ2-4; a possible D gene is TRBD2 (7 bases). The V gene's germline CDR1 is LGHNA and CDR2 YSLEER. The V gene lost 0 bases and the J gene lost 6 bases, with 12 bases spanning the gap. This CDR3 has 15 residues. CDR3 protein: CASSQEPGGINIQYF. The CDR3 nucleotides are TGCGCCAGCAGCCAAGAACCGGGGGGCATAAACATTCAGTACTTC.

The chain employs TRBV29-1 and TRBJ1-2; 7 positions match TRBD1. Looked up from germline, CDR1 is SQVTM and CDR2 is ANQGSEA. The V segment lost 6 bases and the J segment 3 bases; nucleotides outside the gene matches: 7. The CDR3 spans 13 residues. The CDR3: CSVAYRGDYGYTF. Here the CDR3 DNA reads TGCAGCGTCGCATACAGGGGTGACTATGGCTACACCTTC. The full variable domain, its missing parts supplied by reference TRBV29-1 and TRBJ1-2, is SAVISQKPSRDICQRGTSLTIQCQVDSQVTMMFWYRQQPGQSLTLIATANQGSEATYESGFVIDKFPISRPNLTFSTLTVSNMSPEDSSIYLCSVAYRGDYGYTFGSGTRLTVV.

The chain is built from TRBV11-2 and TRBJ2-7; unclear D gene. Deletions cut 8 bases from V and 0 bases from J, with 8 bases between. Germline CDR1 and CDR2: SGHAT and FQNNGV. The CDR3 totals 12 residues. The CDR3 bases are TGTGCCAGCGGTAGGATCTCCTACGAGCAGTACTTC. Translated, it gives CASGRISYEQYF. The full variable domain, its missing parts supplied by reference TRBV11-2 and TRBJ2-7, is EAGVAQSPRYKIIEKRQSVAFWCNPISGHATLYWYQQILGQGPKLLIQFQNNGVVDDSQLPKDRFSAERLKGVDSTLKIQPAKLEDSAVYLCASGRISYEQYFGPGTRLTVT.

The V gene is TRBV6-1, the J gene TRBJ1-5; D might be TRBD1 (6 bases). The CDR3 has 15 amino acids. Trimming took off 6 bases at V and 0 bases at J, with 12 bases between the two ends. In germline, CDR1 is MNHNS, CDR2 SASEGT. CDR3 nucleotides: TGTGCCAGCAGCCTACAGGGAAATAGCAATCAGCCCCAGCATTTT. Protein sequence: CASSLQGNSNQPQHF.

The chain employs TRBV20-1 and TRBJ2-5; 10 bases are shared with TRBD2. In germline, CDR1 is DFQATT, CDR2 SNEGSKA (reference sequence). The CDR3 is made up of 15 amino acids. Trimming took 6 bases from V and 5 from J; bases not matched to a gene: 12. CDR3 amino acids: CSARASGGAFETQYF. In DNA, the CDR3 is TGCAGTGCGAGGGCGAGCGGGGGGGCCTTTGAGACCCAGTACTTC.

Here the CDR3 reads CASTRGTTYTGELFF. In nucleotides, the CDR3 is TGTGCCAGTACTAGGGGGACCACGTACACCGGGGAGCTGTTTTTT. The chain couples TRBV19 to TRBJ2-2; D possibly corresponds to TRBD1 (6 bases). CDR3 length: 15 residues. V was clipped by 7 bases and J by 3 bases, with 15 bases between them. In germline, CDR1 is LNHDA, CDR2 SQIVND (reference sequence).

This clonotype was seen only once. This chain connects TRBV7-2 to TRBJ2-3; D is unclear. V was shortened by 5 bases and J by 5 bases, with 8 bases between the two germline ends. The CDR3 contains 12 residues. Germline values: CDR1 SGHTA, CDR2 FQGNSA. Here the CDR3 DNA reads TGTGCCAGCAGCCCCAATCGAGATACGCAGTATTTT. Protein product: CASSPNRDTQYF.

This chain joins TRBV19 and TRBJ2-4, with 9 positions matching TRBD1. Germline CDR1 reads LNHDA; CDR2 reads SQIVND (reference sequence). Trimming at V came to 6 bases and at J to 5 bases, leaving 14 bases not matched to a gene. This CDR3 comprises 17 residues. CDR3: CASRNRGRAAIENIQYF. DNA for the CDR3: TGTGCCAGTAGGAACAGGGGGCGCGCCGCCATCGAAAACATTCAGTACTTC.

In this sample, this clonotype turned up a few times. The rearrangement links TRBV28 to TRBJ2-5; TRBD1 is a possible D gene (6 bases). Looked up from germline, CDR1 is MDHEN and CDR2 is SYDVKM. Between the trimmed V and J ends, which lost 5 bases and 5 bases, there was a span of 18 bases. CDR3 length: 15 residues. The CDR3 sequence: CASSTRAGARETQYF. In nucleotides, the CDR3 is TGTGCCAGCAGTACGAGGGCAGGGGCACGGGAGACCCAGTACTTC.

In its sample, this clonotype was seen a few times. The chain has TRBV24-1 and TRBJ1-5; D is perhaps TRBD1 (6 bases). Germline V lookup: CDR1 KGHDR, CDR2 SFDVKD. The germline V and J ends were trimmed by 4 bases and 0 bases, with 12 bases remaining between them. The CDR3 spans 16 residues. The CDR3 region has the DNA TGTGCCACCAGTGAGTCCGGGACACCTAGCAATCAGCCCCAGCATTTT. Residues: CATSESGTPSNQPQHF.

This clonotype was seen a few times. The V call is TRBV10-1, the J call TRBJ2-1; 9 nucleotides match TRBD2. CDR3 size: 15 residues. The V segment lost 3 bases and the J segment 6 bases; nucleotides outside the gene matches: 6. Germline CDR1 WNHNN, CDR2 SYGVQD (reference sequence). CDR3: CASSDQRGAANEQFF. The CDR3 DNA is TGCGCCAGCAGTGACCAGCGGGGGGCAGCCAATGAGCAGTTCTTC.

This clonotype was seen only a few times. V is TRBV7-2 and J is TRBJ1-2, with no clear D. Germline values: CDR1 SGHTA, CDR2 FQGNSA. V was pared by 1 base and J by 8 bases, with 14 bases between. CDR3 length: 14 residues. The CDR3 DNA reads as TGTGCCAGCAGCTTAGACCGGCAGATCGCAGGCTACACCTTC. This translates into CASSLDRQIAGYTF.